This T cell receptor (beta chain) was sequenced in a study of cytomegalovirus exposure and HLA in healthy donors. Points from the study as a whole: Several of the most significant clusters appeared, in a later analysis, to be linked to common viral pathogens. A missense variant in DCLRE1C was later tied to TCR beta V- and J-gene trimming. Versus the roughly 700-donor mean, an Asian-associated ancestry cluster reportedly showed fewer N-insertions in a later analysis.

Primers for the PCR totalled 60 Vbeta and 13 Jbeta. Clones were sequenced by immunoSEQ multiplex PCR, and TCRdb holds only the in-frame ones, with some missing. The data hold roughly 190,000 clones, with around 90% observed a single time. For this clone: Its specificity is not known.

Per the germline V gene, CDR1 is SGDLS and CDR2 is YYNGEE. J lost 4 bases, V lost 0 bases, and 3 bases had no gene match. CDR3 length: 15 residues. The rearrangement links TRBV9 to TRBJ2-1; TRBD2 aligns across 8 bases. This TCR was sampled from a boy younger than 10 in good health and CMV-seronegative. The sequencing sample was made of PBMCs. The CDR3 region has the DNA TGTGCCAGCAGCGTAGCCGGGAGGGCATACAATGAGCAGTTCTTC. This encodes CASSVAGRAYNEQFF. The whole variable domain, filled in from reference TRBV9 and TRBJ2-1, reads DSGVTQTPKHLITATGQRVTLRCSPRSGDLSVYWYQQSLDQGLQFLIQYYNGEERAKGNILERFSAQQFPDLHSELNLSSLELGDSALYFCASSVAGRAYNEQFFGPGTRLTVL.